Described below is a single T cell receptor (beta chain) sequence and its context. Profiled with immunoSEQ multiplex PCR; TCRdb holds only in-frame clones, not every one. The table lists 15,000 or so clones, about 84% of them singletons. The sample comes from a study of immune cell composition in non-small cell lung cancer. Sequenced: lung tumor tissue. This TCR came from a human donor with non-small cell lung cancer.

CDR3 sequence (DNA): TGTGCCAGCAGCTTACCAATCCCAGGGGGGTCGGGGTACACTGAAGCTTTCTTT. This encodes CASSLPIPGGSGYTEAFF. The V call is TRBV7-2, the J call TRBJ1-1, with 7 bases aligning to TRBD1. CDR3 length: 18 amino acids. J lost 3 bases, V lost 2 bases, and 15 bases had no gene match. Germline loops: CDR1 SGHTA, CDR2 FQGNSA.